This T cell receptor beta chain was profiled in a study of response to subunit inactivated influenza vaccine. Study-level findings and limits: Only a handful of new T cells, the authors suggested, are recruited with each seasonal influenza vaccination.

Note on this clonotype: Its antigen remains unknown. A junction boundary mismatches the germline segment, possibly from a read error.

In TCRdb, the RT-PCR reads were re-called with MiXCR into one record per CDR3 protein. This table holds over 150,000 distinct CDR3 sequences, about 10% found once. The CDR3 contains 11 residues. Looked up from germline, CDR1 is LNHDA and CDR2 is SQIVND (reference sequence). Source: CD8+ T cells sorted from PBMCs, taken roughly 24 months after vaccination. This receptor was obtained from a man in his fifties or sixties who received an inactivated influenza vaccine. V usage is TRBV19 and J usage is TRBJ1-2; D uncertain. The CDR3 DNA follows: TGTGCCAGTAGAGGGAGTGATGGCCACACCTTC. It codes for CASRGSDGHTF.